Sequencing of this T cell receptor beta chain was carried out in a study of cytomegalovirus exposure and HLA in healthy donors (TCRdb year 2017). Regarding the study in general: An earlier analysis of roughly 500 of the donors reported about 260 Gb of sequence data and 117 million unique TCR beta sequences obtained from about 179 million T cells. Donor age, sex, ethnicity and CMV serostatus were compiled alongside the repertoire data. A later genetic analysis used genome-wide SNP genotypes for about 55% of the 666 donors, treating that subset as a discovery cohort. An early release that covered some 630 HLA-typed donors contained approximately 300 gigabases of sequencing data and tens of millions of unique TCR sequences. HLA typing covered class I and class II loci at four-digit resolution. Across around 400 genotyped donors of the cohort, an average of approximately 240,000 unique TCR beta nucleotide sequences per donor were sequenced, and roughly 18% of those sequences were non-productive. Rather than drawing on any new phenotypic data, the later analysis identified candidate immune exposures from TCR beta sequences and the way those sequences occurred across donors. Several DR-DQ haplotypes were treated as single units for association and clustering because of strong linkage in the cohort. Along with the roughly 700-subject first cohort, a separate validation cohort of over a hundred different subjects was used. The number of donors typed differed by locus, with 629-630 for A, B, C, DRB1 and DQB1, 522 for DQA1, approximately 580 for DPA1, and 400 to 490 for DPB1. In a later analysis, previously published TCR beta repertoires from several hundred donors were re-analyzed and high-resolution HLA genotyping was added so that TCR occurrence patterns could be studied. The study profiled the T cell repertoires of approximately 700 subjects by immunosequencing and related them to cytomegalovirus serostatus. An earlier analysis of about 600 of the donors used high-throughput TCR beta sequencing to judge whether each TCR beta V gene segment behaved as functional or pseudogenic. Of the roughly 400 genotyped donors, 81% were placed in the genetic ancestry cluster associated with self-reported Caucasian donors. High-throughput TCR immunosequencing, statistical association of individual TCRs with disease status, and machine learning were combined to predict cytomegalovirus infection status. Every discovery cohort repertoire had been produced on one sequencing platform. The study was designed to test whether signatures of past pathogen exposure could be identified by cataloging public T cell receptors.

What the authors observed across the whole study: The presence/absence analyses assumed that sequencing depth was roughly uniform across donors, and that assumption may not be true. Broadly in line with IMGT annotations, most TCR beta V segments showed up in productive rearrangements about 90% or about 30% of the time in an earlier analysis of 450 to 600 of the donors. For the cohort, immune exposure information was limited to CMV serostatus. According to a later analysis, most CMV-associated TCR beta chains appeared to be HLA-restricted, and the HLA associations seemed to be driven largely by CMV exposure. When HLA alleles, especially DR and DQ, strongly co-occurred, attributing TCR associations to individual alleles was difficult. Because the 87-base-pair reads could not distinguish some IMGT-functional V segments, including TRBV6-2 and TRBV6-3, those segments were excluded. A later analysis found that TCR association rates varied across HLA loci, with DRB1 alleles showing the most associated TCRs and HLA-C alleles the fewest. Only TCR beta chains were sequenced in this cohort, and the absence of alpha or paired-chain data limited detectable features. Roughly 17 rarely observed V segments, including chromosome 9 orphons, were excluded from the earlier analysis of several hundred of the donors because counts were too low. HLA typing was unavailable for some donors at each locus, so association tests used only the typed subset. An association between a missense DCLRE1C variant and V-gene and J-gene trimming of TCR beta chains was found in a later genetic analysis and replicated in an independent cohort. According to a later analysis, parvovirus B19, influenza, CMV and Epstein-Barr virus appeared linked to several top co-occurrence clusters. Most TCR sequences were observed very rarely across donors, whereas some public TCRs were present in many individuals. In both the original and validation cohorts, the classifier was reported to diagnose cytomegalovirus status with high specificity and sensitivity. Specific HLA alleles were associated with about 17,000 TCR beta sequences at a false discovery rate of 0.05 in a later analysis. A further reported finding was that TCR beta sequences accurately predicted the HLA-A and HLA-B alleles for most subjects in the first cohort. Correlated functional status among segregating V segments might be attributable to linkage disequilibrium, but an unknown experimental factor could not be ruled out. A later genetic analysis reported fewer N-insertions in productive TCRs among donors in an Asian-associated ancestry cluster than the roughly 700-donor mean. A later analysis found that HLA-associated TCR beta chains were more clonally expanded and had lower generation probabilities than equally common non-associated chains. According to the authors, the approach could potentially be generalized to other disease states and immunological phenotypes. A group of highly shared sequence variants was considered likely to be a technical artifact of the sequencing pipeline. A few of the identified cytomegalovirus-associated TCR beta chains were confirmed in vitro to be specific for cytomegalovirus antigens. The study gave a list of 150 to 200 TCR beta chains associated with cytomegalovirus.

The cohort consisted of 600 to 700 healthy bone marrow donors. Cohort members were all nominally healthy when sampled, although unrecorded immune exposures were likely present. The donor was CMV seropositive and was included in the group of about 290 seropositive cohort members. Each donor provided a peripheral blood sample, and peripheral blood mononuclear cells were used for TCR beta sequencing. The Qiagen DNeasy Blood Extraction Kit was used to extract genomic DNA from the blood cell samples. Library preparation used the immunoSEQ multiplex PCR assay. A mixture of 60 forward primers for TCR Vbeta segments and 13 reverse primers for TCR Jbeta segments was used in the multiplex PCR. The CDR3 region of rearranged TCR beta genes was amplified from genomic DNA by a multiplex PCR assay. Amplified TCR beta libraries were sequenced as 87-base-pair reads on the Illumina HiSeq System. The original methods were these. A later analysis counted some 80 million unique TCR beta chains across the 666 repertoires, and 10 million to 12 million of these chains were shared by at least two donors. To remove PCR and sequencing errors, raw reads were error-corrected and collapsed into unique sequences using a nearest-neighbor algorithm that merged closely related sequences. To assign V, D and J gene segments, CDR3 sequences were aligned to IMGT reference sequences. For a sequence to be retained, a match of at least six nucleotides to both a V gene segment and a J gene segment was required. Rearrangements were classified as productive when the CDR3 lacked stop codons and remained in frame with V and J, and all other rearrangements were classified as non-productive. Following IMGT convention, CDR3 was defined as the stretch from the second conserved V-encoded cysteine to the conserved J-encoded phenylalanine. The earlier analysis of 587 of the donors excluded any sequence lacking an unambiguous match to a single V gene segment. An earlier analysis of just under 600 of the donors called V segments functional above 56.7% productive rearrangements and segregating when the between-donor standard deviation exceeded 5%. A statistical classification framework was built to diagnose cytomegalovirus status from the catalog of TCR beta chain sequences. A later analysis assigned V and J genes by comparing TCR nucleotide sequences with IMGT/GENE-DB human TR gene sequences. A later analysis assigned CDR3 sequences and most-parsimonious VDJ recombination scenarios with the TCRdist pipeline. In a later analysis, each TCR beta chain was defined by its CDR3 amino acid sequence together with its V-gene family, and reads lacking a unique V-gene family were excluded. In a later analysis, 550 to 650 highly shared, low-generation-probability nucleotide sequences were removed to address suspected cross-contamination and a sequencing artifact. In a later analysis, a clonal expansion index was calculated for each public chain from normalized within-repertoire ranks of inferred template counts. In a later analysis, generation probabilities were computed using a VDJ recombination model fitted to out-of-frame rearrangements, and the results were checked against IGoR. In a later analysis, TCR-TCR, TCR-HLA and TCR-CMV co-occurrence was scored with hypergeometric tests, and a repertoire-size bias correction was applied to TCR pairs. To estimate false discovery rates, a later analysis permuted the HLA or CMV assignments 20 times. A later analysis grouped co-occurring TCRs with DBSCAN, adding TCRdist sequence similarity when clustering within HLA-allele-positive subsets. Repertoires with fewer than 30,000 or more than 120,000 public chains, plus five repertoires with anomalous nucleotide sharing, were excluded from co-occurrence clustering. Held by TCRdb, this immuneACCESS table contains in-frame sequences only and omits some clones. Under half of the omission traces to an unresolved V gene where checked; the cause of the rest is unknown. V and J calls and clone size follow that table, whereas D and trimming were derived from the DNA. In all, the sample holds 100,000 to 150,000 clones, and about 76% of those were seen once. Of the sample, roughly 13% is held by the ten largest clones.

The junction shows trimming of 4 bases on V and 5 bases on J, plus 12 bases between the germline ends. Sequences MGHRA (CDR1) and YSYEKL (CDR2) are obtained from the germline V gene. The CDR3 contains 14 residues, cysteine and phenylalanine counted. Of the read, only the CDR3 DNA is kept; its 42 bases are in frame from base 1. This clone was counted ten times or more. The specificity of this receptor is unknown. No base quality information exists; no much larger clone differs at one position. The specimen sequenced was PBMCs. The receptor comes from a woman aged 60 to 75 in good health and CMV-seropositive. The chain joins TRBV4-1 to TRBJ2-1; there is no confident call for the D gene. The DNA is TGCGCCAGCAGCCCACGACTCACTGACAATGAGCAGTTCTTC. This translates into CASSPRLTDNEQFF.